Reported below is one T cell receptor beta chain. Its antigen is still unknown. The data originate from a study of Siglec-9 on CD8 T cells in melanoma. General study points: An effector memory CD8+ T-cell subset seemingly accumulating in melanoma was reportedly marked and regulated by Siglec-9.

TCRdb's copy holds only in-frame clones and misses some; the assay was immunoSEQ multiplex PCR. This sample has 25,000 to 35,000 clones, with more than 80% found just once. Germline V gene lookup returns CDR1 SGHNT and CDR2 YYREEE (reference sequence). CDR3 size: 18 residues. The V gene end was trimmed by 4 bases and the J gene end by 6 bases; junction bases not matched to a gene: 11. The sequence derives from a human donor in good health. The specimen sequenced was Siglec-9- CD8+ T cells sorted from blood. The V and J genes are TRBV5-4 and TRBJ1-6; 12 nucleotides agree with TRBD1. The CDR3 bases are TGTGCCAGCAGCCCGGAAAGGGGACAGGGGGCGATTAATTCACCCCTCCACTTT. Amino acid sequence: CASSPERGQGAINSPLHF.